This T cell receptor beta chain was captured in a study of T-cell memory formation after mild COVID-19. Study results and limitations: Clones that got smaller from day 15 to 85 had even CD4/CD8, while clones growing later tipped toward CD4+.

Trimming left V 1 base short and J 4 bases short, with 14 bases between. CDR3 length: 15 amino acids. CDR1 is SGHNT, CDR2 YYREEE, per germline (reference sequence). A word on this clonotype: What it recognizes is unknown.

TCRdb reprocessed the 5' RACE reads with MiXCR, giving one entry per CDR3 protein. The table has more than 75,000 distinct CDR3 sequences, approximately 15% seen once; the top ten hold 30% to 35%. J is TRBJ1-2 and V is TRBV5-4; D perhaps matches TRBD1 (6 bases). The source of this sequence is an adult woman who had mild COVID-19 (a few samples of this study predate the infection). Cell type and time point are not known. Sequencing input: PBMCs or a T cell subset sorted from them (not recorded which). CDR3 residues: CASSLSSHRAYGYTF. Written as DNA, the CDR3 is TGTGCCAGCAGCTTGAGTTCTCACAGGGCCTATGGCTACACCTTC.